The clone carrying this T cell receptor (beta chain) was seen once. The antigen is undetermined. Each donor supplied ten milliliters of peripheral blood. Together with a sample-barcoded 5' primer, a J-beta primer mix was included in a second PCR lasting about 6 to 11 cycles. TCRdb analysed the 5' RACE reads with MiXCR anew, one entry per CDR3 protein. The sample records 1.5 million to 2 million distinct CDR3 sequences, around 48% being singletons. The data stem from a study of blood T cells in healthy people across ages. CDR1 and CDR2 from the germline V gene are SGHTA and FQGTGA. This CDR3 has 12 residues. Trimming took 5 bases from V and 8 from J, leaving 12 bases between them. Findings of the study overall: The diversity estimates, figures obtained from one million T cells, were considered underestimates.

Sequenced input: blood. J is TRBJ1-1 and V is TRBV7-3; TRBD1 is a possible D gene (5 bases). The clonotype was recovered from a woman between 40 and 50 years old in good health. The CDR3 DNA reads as TGTGCCAGCAGCCATGAAAGGGGAGAAGCTTTCTTT. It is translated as CASSHERGEAFF.